These 14 T cell receptor beta chains share one sample of origin, sequenced in a study of cytomegalovirus exposure and HLA in healthy donors (dated by TCRdb to between 2016 and 2019). The library was built by means of the immunoSEQ multiplex PCR assay. A mixture of 60 forward primers for TCR Vbeta segments and 13 reverse primers for TCR Jbeta segments was used in the multiplex PCR. TCRdb took this table from immuneACCESS and kept in-frame rearrangements with V and J called. Such tables lack part of the clones; where checked against another copy, unresolved V genes explain under half of the gap, and the rest is unexplained. This sample comprises roughly 110,000 clones, 74% of them detected only once. The ten top clones hold around 13% of the sample. The sequencing input was PBMCs. The receptor set was obtained from a woman aged 40 to 50 in good health and CMV-seropositive.

In its sample, this clone was seen a few times. The chain links TRBV15 to TRBJ2-7, with TRBD1 as a possible D gene (5 bases). The V gene's germline CDR1 is LNHNV and CDR2 YYDKDF (reference sequence). The CDR3 length is 13 residues. The V end lost 0 bases, the J end lost 3 bases, and 6 bases lay between the germline ends. The CDR3 bases are TGTGCCACCAGCAGAGATCAGGGCTACGAGCAGTACTTC. Its protein product is CATSRDQGYEQYF.

This clone has only a few counts. This chain joins TRBV21-1 and TRBJ1-5; the table names TRBD1, a call not compared with the DNA. TRBV21-1 is flagged as a pseudogene. CDR3 length equals 12 residues. CDR3 loop: CASSTPGVTQHF. CDR3 in DNA: TGTGCCAGCAGCACTCCAGGGGTTACCCAGCATTTT.

This clone was detected a few times. The V gene is TRBV4-1, the J gene TRBJ1-2, with 8 bases aligning to TRBD1. The germline V gene has CDR1 MGHRA and CDR2 YSYEKL. V lost 0 bases and J lost 4; bases outside the gene matches: 7. This CDR3 has 16 residues. The CDR3 loop is CASSQEGQAGTYGYTF. CDR3 bases: TGCGCCAGCAGCCAAGAGGGACAGGCGGGAACCTATGGCTACACCTTC.

This clone is medium-sized (0.01 to 0.1%) within its sample. The V and J genes are TRBV7-2 and TRBJ1-2; TRBD1 aligns across 9 bases. With V trimmed by 0 bases and J by 7 bases, 12 bases remained unmatched. The germline V gene has CDR1 SGHTA and CDR2 FQGNSA. The CDR3 contains 17 residues. CDR3 sequence (DNA): TGTGCCAGCAGCTTAGCATCCGGCGCACAGGGGGCCGGTGGCTACACCTTC. Translation gives CASSLASGAQGAGGYTF.

The rearrangement uses TRBV15 and TRBJ1-1, with D perhaps TRBD1 (5 bases). Germline V CDR1 and CDR2: LNHNV, YYDKDF (reference sequence). CDR3 length equals 13 residues. The V end lost 8 bases, the J end lost 4 bases, and 14 bases lay between the germline ends. CDR3 protein: CATDRGVATEAFF. The CDR3 DNA is TGTGCCACCGACCGGGGGGTGGCCACTGAAGCTTTCTTT.

The rearrangement joins TRBV5-1 to TRBJ2-4; possibly TRBD2 for D (5 bases). CDR1 SGHRS and CDR2 YFSETQ come from the germline V gene. V was shortened by 0 bases and J by 1 base, with 17 bases between the two germline ends. This CDR3 is 18 amino acids long. For the CDR3, the DNA is TGCGCCAGCAGCTTGGTGGCGGCACAACGGAGGGCCAAAAACATTCAGTACTTC. Translation gives CASSLVAAQRRAKNIQYF.

The rearrangement links TRBV5-6 to TRBJ2-2; no firm D call. Germline-derived CDR1 and CDR2 are SGHDT and YYEEEE. The CDR3 is 16 amino acids. V was trimmed by 6 bases and J by 2 bases, leaving 17 bases between them. The CDR3 coding sequence is TGTGCCAGCAACCCTGTCCTAGAGGTTAACACCGGGGAGCTGTTTTTT. This translates into CASNPVLEVNTGELFF.

This clone was found a few times. This chain joins TRBV30 and TRBJ1-6; D not certain. Trimming removed 2 bases at V and 10 bases at J, with 15 bases between. Germline CDR1 and CDR2: GTSNPN and SVGIG (reference sequence). The CDR3 has 14 amino acids. Here the CDR3 DNA reads TGTGCCTGGAGTAATGAACCGGGTGGATCACCCCTCCACTTT. Translating it yields CAWSNEPGGSPLHF. The full variable domain, its missing parts supplied by reference TRBV30 and TRBJ1-6, is SQTIHQWPATLVQPVGSPLSLECTVEGTSNPNLYWYRQAAGRGLQLLFYSVGIGQISSEVPQNLSASRPQDRQFILSSKKLLLSDSGFYLCAWSNEPGGSPLHFGNGTRLTVT.

J is TRBJ2-7 and V is TRBV9, with D possibly being TRBD2 (6 bases). V was trimmed by 4 bases and J by 6 bases, leaving 14 bases between them. Germline V gives CDR1 SGDLS, CDR2 YYNGEE. The CDR3 length is 13 residues. The CDR3 DNA sequence: TGTGCCAGCAGCCCCGGTGCCGGGGGCGAGCAGTACTTC. The encoded protein is CASSPGAGGEQYF.

The chain employs TRBV6-6 and TRBJ2-1, with D possibly TRBD1 on 5 matching bases. The V and J ends lost 2 bases and 2 bases respectively, with 13 bases between them. The CDR3 extends over 16 amino acids. From germline, CDR1 is MNHNY and CDR2 SVGAGI (reference sequence). CDR3 sequence (DNA): TGTGCCAGCAGTTACGGGCAGGGTATCCCCTACAATGAGCAGTTCTTC. This codes for CASSYGQGIPYNEQFF.

This chain links TRBV5-1 with TRBJ2-1; 12 bases align to TRBD2. CDR3 length equals 18 residues. Germline CDR1 is SGHRS and CDR2 is YFSETQ. The ends lost 2 bases at V and 0 bases at J; junction bases unmatched: 6. The CDR3 sequence: CASSFASGGVDSYNEQFF. CDR3 DNA: TGCGCCAGCAGCTTCGCTAGCGGGGGGGTAGACTCCTACAATGAGCAGTTCTTC.

The CDR3 protein is CASSSYSPGETQYF. The CDR3 DNA follows: TGCGCCAGCAGCTCCTACAGCCCCGGAGAGACCCAGTACTTC. This sequence joins TRBV5-1 and TRBJ2-5; no firm D call. The CDR3 is 14 amino acids. Germline-derived CDR1 and CDR2 are SGHRS and YFSETQ. V lost 3 bases, J lost 4 bases, and 13 bases lay in between.

This clone is a singleton in its sample. The genes are TRBV18 and TRBJ1-5; TRBD1 is a possible D gene (6 bases). Germline assignment: CDR1 KGHSH and CDR2 LQKENI. The CDR3 runs 15 residues. V was pared by 5 bases and J by 3 bases, with 14 bases between. CDR3 in DNA: TGTGCCAGCTCAACTGGACAGCCCCTCAATCAGCCCCAGCATTTT. Its protein is CASSTGQPLNQPQHF.

This clone was counted a few times. V and J are TRBV18 and TRBJ1-1, with 7 nucleotides matching TRBD1. CDR3 length equals 16 residues. Germline V gives CDR1 KGHSH, CDR2 LQKENI. V trimming: 3 bases; J trimming: 4 bases; junction bases outside the gene matches: 11. CDR3 loop: CASSPQKQAGGTEAFF. CDR3 nucleotide sequence: TGTGCCAGCTCACCGCAAAAACAGGCAGGGGGCACTGAAGCTTTCTTT.